This TCR beta chain was found in a study of blood T cells in healthy people across ages. Primed by a sample-barcoded 5' primer and a J-beta primer mix, a second PCR proceeded for 7 to 11 cycles. TCRdb re-called the 5' RACE reads with MiXCR, one entry per CDR3 protein. The top ten hold 8.7% of the sample, which has about 540,000 distinct CDR3 sequences, around 24% seen once. This CDR3 region has 19 residues. Germline V gene sequence: CDR1 MNHEY, CDR2 SVGEGT. These data were likewise used in another study, on T cells of mothers and their children.

This receptor was identified in a boy aged 5-17 years in good health. The rearrangement links TRBV6-2 or TRBV6-3 to TRBJ2-5; 14 bases are shared with TRBD2. The J call may be incorrect, as the DNA end agrees better with TRBJ2-1. Specimen: blood. CDR3 sequence reads: CASSPIPGTSGGFYNEQFF. CDR3 DNA: TGTGCCAGCAGTCCGATCCCCGGGACTAGCGGGGGTTTCTACAATGAGCAGTTCTTC.